This T cell receptor (beta chain) was identified in a study of blood T cell repertoires in COVID-19. Looking at the study overall: COVID-19 samples from acute and convalescent phases originated in the United States, Italy and Spain. Nucleic acid was either cDNA or gDNA, and it came from T cells, B-cell-depleted T cells, or PBMCs.

After removal of 2 bases from V and 5 bases from J, the junction contained 6 bases not matched to a gene. This CDR3 contains 15 residues. CDR1 and CDR2 (germline): SGHNT, YYREEE (reference sequence). Original handling: Reference gene primer amplification in the assay estimated nucleated cell counts. TCRdb's copy holds only in-frame clones and misses some; the assay was immunoSEQ multiplex PCR. D and trimming come from the DNA, and the V and J calls and clone size come from that table. The data contain tens of thousands of clones, 86% of them singletons. This TCR came from a man in his fifties with active or convalescent COVID-19. This sequence joins TRBV5-4 and TRBJ2-3; 9 bases map to TRBD1. The material sequenced was peripheral blood. CDR3: CASSLRTGAGDTQYF. The CDR3 DNA follows: TGTGCCAGCAGCTTACGGACAGGGGCCGGAGATACGCAGTATTTT.